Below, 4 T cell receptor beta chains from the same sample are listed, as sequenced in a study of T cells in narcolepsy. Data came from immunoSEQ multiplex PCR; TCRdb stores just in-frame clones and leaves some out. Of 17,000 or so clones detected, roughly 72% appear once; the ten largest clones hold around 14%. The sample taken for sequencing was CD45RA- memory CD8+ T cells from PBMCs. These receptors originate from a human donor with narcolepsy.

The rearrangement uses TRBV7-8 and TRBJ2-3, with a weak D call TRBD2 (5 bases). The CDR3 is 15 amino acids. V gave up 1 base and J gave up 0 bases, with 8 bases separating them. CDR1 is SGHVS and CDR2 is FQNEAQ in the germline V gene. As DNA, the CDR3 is TGTGCCAGCAGCTTAGGGAGGTCTAGCACAGATACGCAGTATTTT. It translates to CASSLGRSSTDTQYF.

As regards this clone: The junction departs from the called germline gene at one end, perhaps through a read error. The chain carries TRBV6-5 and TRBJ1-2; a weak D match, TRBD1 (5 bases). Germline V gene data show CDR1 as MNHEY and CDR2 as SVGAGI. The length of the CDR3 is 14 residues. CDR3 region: CASRYSSGGDGYTF. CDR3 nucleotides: TGTGCCAGCAGGTACTCGAGTGGGGGGGATGGCTACACCTTC.

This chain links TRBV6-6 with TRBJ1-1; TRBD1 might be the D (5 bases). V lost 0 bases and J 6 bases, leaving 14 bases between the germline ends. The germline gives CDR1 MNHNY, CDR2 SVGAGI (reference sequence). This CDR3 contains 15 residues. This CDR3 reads CASSYSPREEAEAFF. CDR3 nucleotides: TGTGCCAGCAGTTACTCCCCCAGGGAGGAAGCTGAAGCTTTCTTT.

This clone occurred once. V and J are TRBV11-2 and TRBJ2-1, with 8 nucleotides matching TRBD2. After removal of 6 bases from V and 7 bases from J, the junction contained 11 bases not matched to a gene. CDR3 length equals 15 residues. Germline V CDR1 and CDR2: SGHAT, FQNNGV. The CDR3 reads CASSSTSGSFNEQFF. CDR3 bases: TGTGCCAGCAGTTCCACTAGCGGCTCATTTAATGAGCAGTTCTTC.